Sequencing of this T cell receptor beta chain was carried out in a study of cytomegalovirus exposure and HLA in healthy donors. PCR amplification relied on 60 Vbeta primers (plus 13 Jbeta primers). Profiling relied on immunoSEQ multiplex PCR, and the TCRdb table lists in-frame clones only, not all of them. The sample carries about 280,000 clones, approximately 90% recorded once. As regards this clone: What it binds is not known.

CDR3 size: 16 residues. Germline V lookup: CDR1 SGHNT, CDR2 YYREEE (reference sequence). Unmatched junction bases numbered 9, after V lost 4 bases and J lost 1 base. Study results and limitations: Being productive about 87% or about 30% of the time was typical of most TCR beta V segments in an earlier analysis.

This receptor was obtained from a woman aged 18-30 years in good health and CMV-seronegative. V usage is TRBV5-4 and J usage is TRBJ2-5, with TRBD2 matching over 8 bases. Sequencing was carried out using PBMCs. CDR3 bases: TGTGCCAGCAGCATAGGCGCGGGGGGACCCCAAGAGACCCAGTACTTC. Protein: CASSIGAGGPQETQYF. The complete variable domain, with remaining parts taken from reference TRBV5-4 and TRBJ2-5, reads ETGVTQSPTHLIKTRGQQVTLRCSSQSGHNTVSWYQQALGQGPQFIFQYYREEENGRGNFPPRFSGLQFPNYSSELNVNALELDDSALYLCASSIGAGGPQETQYFGPGTRLLVL.